One and the same sample provided the 12 T cell receptor beta chains below, sequenced in a study of CD8 T cells in ankylosing spondylitis. Using its own MiXCR run on the 5' RACE reads, TCRdb lists one record per CDR3 protein. The table records about 130,000 distinct CDR3 sequences, roughly 7.3% of them present only once. Sequencing input: blood, either unsorted or a sorted T cell fraction (not recorded which). Source of these receptors: a male donor with ankylosing spondylitis or in good health (not recorded which).

There are many counts of this clonotype. This chain joins TRBV20-1 and TRBJ2-1; the match to TRBD1 covers 7 bases. The CDR3 length is 14 residues. Unmatched junction bases numbered 12, after V lost 4 bases and J lost 9 bases. Germline lookup yields CDR1 DFQATT and CDR2 SNEGSKA (reference sequence). As DNA, the CDR3 is TGCAGTGCTACCCGTAGGGGGCTGACATTTGAGCAGTTCTTC. Its protein is CSATRRGLTFEQFF.

This clonotype was picked up many times. The V gene is TRBV20-1, the J gene TRBJ2-1, with TRBD2 as a possible D gene (5 bases). With 4 bases removed from V and 0 bases from J, the gap between germline ends came to 13 bases. This CDR3 is 15 amino acids long. CDR1 is DFQATT and CDR2 is SNEGSKA in the germline V gene (reference sequence). The CDR3 DNA is TGCAGTGCTACGGGATTTCTAAGCTCCTACAATGAGCAGTTCTTC. It encodes CSATGFLSSYNEQFF.

This clonotype has at least ten counts. The J gene is TRBJ1-1, the V gene TRBV20-1; D unclear. V dropped 1 base and J dropped 2 bases, with 20 bases sitting between them. Germline V gives CDR1 DFQATT, CDR2 SNEGSKA (reference sequence). CDR3 length equals 17 residues. DNA of the CDR3: TGCAGTGCTAGAGGCGGCGGAGGCCCCTACACTAACACTGAAGCTTTCTTT. It specifies CSARGGGGPYTNTEAFF.

The CDR3 DNA reads TGTGCCAGCACCGCGTGGCCTAACAGGGGTATGATCGATGAGGGCTACACCTTC. This gives the protein CASTAWPNRGMIDEGYTF. V usage is TRBV28 and J usage is TRBJ1-2, with 7 positions matching TRBD1. CDR1 is MDHEN, CDR2 SYDVKM, per germline. With V trimmed by 7 bases and J by 8 bases, 25 bases remained unmatched. This CDR3 contains 18 residues.

Ten or more counts support this clonotype. In nucleotides, the CDR3 is TGCGCCAGCAGCTTGGGGACAGGCGAGGGGAATGAGCAGTTCTTC. This gives the protein CASSLGTGEGNEQFF. The gene calls are TRBV5-1 and TRBJ2-1, with 7 bases aligning to TRBD1. The germline CDR1 and CDR2 sequences are SGHRS and YFSETQ. This CDR3 spans 15 amino acids. V was pared by 0 bases and J by 7 bases, with 7 bases of the junction left unmatched. Based on the CDR3 plus reference TRBV5-1 and TRBJ2-1, the full variable domain is KAGVTQTPRYLIKTRGQQVTLSCSPISGHRSVSWYQQTPGQGLQFLFEYFSETQRNKGNFPGRFSGRQFSNSRSEMNVSTLELGDSALYLCASSLGTGEGNEQFFGPGTRLTVL.

Many counts were recorded for this clonotype. V and J are TRBV29-1 and TRBJ1-2; D unclear. CDR3 size: 12 residues. Germline V gives CDR1 SQVTM, CDR2 ANQGSEA. V lost 2 bases, J lost 4 bases, and 8 bases lay in between. This chain's CDR3 is CSVEWAGYGYTF. In DNA form, the CDR3 reads TGCAGCGTTGAATGGGCGGGCTATGGCTACACCTTC.

This clonotype was counted only a few times. The chain combines TRBV24-1 with TRBJ2-5; TRBD2 agrees at 15 bases. Unmatched junction bases numbered 3, after V lost 4 bases and J lost 4 bases. CDR1 and CDR2 from the germline V gene are KGHDR and SFDVKD. This CDR3 is built from 16 residues. CDR3 nucleotides: TGTGCCACCAGTGACCCGGGACTAGCGGGAGGAGAGACCCAGTACTTC. It is translated as CATSDPGLAGGETQYF.

This clonotype was recorded many times. The genes are TRBV20-1 and TRBJ1-5; D unclear. CDR3 length: 15 amino acids. In germline, CDR1 is DFQATT, CDR2 SNEGSKA (reference sequence). Trimming took 5 bases from V and 1 from J, leaving 15 bases between them. The CDR3 region is CSALNPRGSNQPQHF. In nucleotides, the CDR3 is TGCAGTGCTCTCAACCCTAGAGGGAGCAATCAGCCCCAGCATTTT.

About this clonotype: This clone may be a read error of a much larger clone one base away. The V gene is TRBV7-6, the J gene TRBJ2-7; the match to TRBD2 covers 15 bases. The CDR3 consists of 16 residues. Germline CDR1 reads SGHVS; CDR2 reads FNYEAQ. The CDR3 nucleotides are TGTGCCATCAGCTCCGGACTAGCGGGAGGGCGGGACGAGCAGTACTTC. Its translation is CAISSGLAGGRDEQYF. The variable domain in full, completed from reference TRBV7-6 and TRBJ2-7, reads GAGVSQSPRYKVTKRGQDVALRCDPISGHVSLYWYRQALGQGPEFLTYFNYEAQQDKSGLPNDRFSAERPEGSISTLTIQRTEQRDSAMYRCAISSGLAGGRDEQYFGPGTRLTVT.

This clonotype occurred many times. The rearrangement links TRBV9 to TRBJ2-1; maybe TRBD2 (6 bases). Germline values: CDR1 SGDLS, CDR2 YYNGEE. Trimming cost V 2 bases and J 3 bases, with 9 bases left between them. The CDR3 length is 14 residues. The CDR3 DNA follows: TGTGCCAGCAGCGTTAGCGGAAACTACAATGAGCAGTTCTTC. It specifies CASSVSGNYNEQFF.

Many counts were recorded for this clonotype. The chain uses TRBV5-1 and TRBJ1-1; D unclear. Germline CDR1 and CDR2: SGHRS and YFSETQ. The CDR3 sequence is 15 residues long. V was clipped by 0 bases and J by 1 base, with 10 bases between them. The CDR3 sequence is CASSLVNIPNTEAFF. For the CDR3, the DNA is TGCGCCAGCAGCTTGGTAAATATTCCGAACACTGAAGCTTTCTTT.

At least ten counts were recorded for this clonotype. This chain joins TRBV5-1 and TRBJ2-3; no reliable D call. This CDR3 has 16 residues. CDR1 and CDR2 from the germline V gene are SGHRS and YFSETQ. Trimming left V 7 bases short and J 2 bases short, with 20 bases between. CDR3 residues: CASSSGRSELTDTQYF. The CDR3, as DNA: TGCGCCAGCTCGTCAGGTCGAAGCGAACTCACAGATACGCAGTATTTT.